Following are 8 T cell receptor beta chains from one sample sequenced in a study of blood T cell repertoires in COVID-19 (dated by TCRdb to about 2020). The method was the immunoSEQ multiplex PCR assay. TCRdb's version of the immuneACCESS table is confined to in-frame rearrangements and falls short of the full clone set. An unresolved V gene accounts for under half of the shortfall where checked; the remainder is of unknown origin. Across this sample there are around 220,000 clones, with more than 65% seen only once. Over 3% of the sample belongs to the ten largest clones. Sequenced material: peripheral blood. Receptor source: a woman aged 40 to 55 with active or convalescent COVID-19.

The gene calls are TRBV19 and TRBJ1-1, with D perhaps TRBD1 (6 bases). The germline V and J ends were trimmed by 4 bases and 4 bases, with 19 bases remaining between them. This CDR3 contains 16 residues. Germline V gene lookup returns CDR1 LNHDA and CDR2 SQIVND (reference sequence). The CDR3 region has the DNA TGTGCCAGTAGTAGGTTTACCGCAGGGGAGGGCACTGAAGCTTTCTTT. Translated: CASSRFTAGEGTEAFF.

The gene calls are TRBV7-2 and TRBJ1-2; D perhaps matches TRBD1 (6 bases). The CDR3 length is 13 residues. Germline values: CDR1 SGHTA, CDR2 FQGNSA. The V gene lost 0 bases and the J gene lost 8 bases, with 10 bases spanning the gap. The CDR3 sequence: CASSLAGGWGYTF. Written as DNA, the CDR3 is TGTGCCAGCAGCTTAGCTGGGGGCTGGGGCTACACCTTC.

This sequence joins TRBV10-3 and TRBJ1-2; 7 nucleotides align to TRBD1. With V trimmed by 3 bases and J by 4 bases, 2 bases remained unmatched. This CDR3 spans 13 amino acids. The germline gives CDR1 ENHRY, CDR2 SYGVKD. This CDR3 reads CAISEQGTYGYTF. CDR3 nucleotide sequence: TGTGCCATCAGTGAACAGGGGACCTATGGCTACACCTTC.

The chain has TRBV15 and TRBJ2-7; D is undetermined. The germline V gene encodes CDR1 LNHNV and CDR2 YYDKDF (reference sequence). V dropped 0 bases and J dropped 7 bases, with 7 bases sitting between them. The CDR3 covers 12 residues. CDR3 amino acids: CATSRDVQEQYF. CDR3 DNA: TGTGCCACCAGCAGAGACGTCCAGGAGCAGTACTTC.

The V and J genes are TRBV7-9 and TRBJ2-3; 11 bases are a match to TRBD2. V was clipped by 5 bases and J by 6 bases; unmatched bases: 4. Germline V gene sequence: CDR1 SEHNR, CDR2 FQNEAQ (reference sequence). The CDR3 runs 14 residues. Written as DNA, the CDR3 is TGTGCCAGCAGCCATAGCGGGGGGGCCGATACGCAGTATTTT. Its protein is CASSHSGGADTQYF.

V gene TRBV2 combines with J gene TRBJ2-7; D is possibly TRBD1 (5 bases). V gave up 6 bases and J gave up 6 bases, with 9 bases separating them. This CDR3 spans 11 amino acids. Per the germline V gene, CDR1 is SNHLY and CDR2 is FYNNEI. This CDR3 reads CASSPRVEQYV. CDR3 DNA sequence: TGTGCCAGCAGCCCCAGGGTCGAGCAGTACGTC.

The chain uses TRBV2 and TRBJ1-5; the D is unclear. Germline CDR1 is SNHLY and CDR2 is FYNNEI. This CDR3 is built from 14 residues. Trimming pared 6 bases from V and 1 base from J, leaving 10 bases between. CDR3 bases: TGTGCCAGCAGAAGGAGTATGAGCAATCAGCCCCAGCATTTT. Its protein is CASRRSMSNQPQHF.

The chain recombines TRBV5-6 with TRBJ2-2, with TRBD1 as a possible D gene (5 bases). The CDR3 has 15 residues. V was trimmed by 6 bases and J by 3 bases, leaving 15 bases between them. CDR1 and CDR2 from the germline V gene are SGHDT and YYEEEE. The CDR3 nucleotides are TGTGCCAGCATCAACTGGGGCATAGACACCGGGGAGCTGTTTTTT. This codes for CASINWGIDTGELFF.